This T cell receptor (beta chain) was sequenced for a study of cytomegalovirus exposure and HLA in healthy donors. General study points: What a later analysis reportedly showed was that an Asian-associated ancestry cluster had fewer N-insertions than the roughly 700-donor mean. In a later analysis, V- and J-gene trimming of beta chains associated with a DCLRE1C missense variant, replicated independently.

Regarding this clone: No antigen is known for it.

PCR involved 60 Vbeta and 13 Jbeta primers. Original processing notes: A later analysis counted 80 million or so unique TCR beta chains, 9.5 million to 13 million shared. The data were produced by immunoSEQ multiplex PCR, yet TCRdb's version contains in-frame clones alone and is incomplete. That table furnishes V, J and clone size, whereas the DNA furnished D and trimming. Of 150,000 to 200,000 clones listed, approximately 80% are singletons. Trimming removed 3 bases at V and 0 bases at J, with 6 bases between. The CDR3 is 13 residues long. Germline V CDR1 and CDR2: GTSNPN, SVGIG (reference sequence).

The receptor was isolated from a woman in her thirties or forties in good health and CMV-seronegative. Sequencing input: PBMCs. The J gene is TRBJ2-1, the V gene TRBV30; D call uncertain. The CDR3 DNA follows: TGTGCCTGGAGAGCGAGCTCCTACAATGAGCAGTTCTTC. This sequence encodes CAWRASSYNEQFF. Based on the CDR3 plus reference TRBV30 and TRBJ2-1, the full variable domain is SQTIHQWPATLVQPVGSPLSLECTVEGTSNPNLYWYRQAAGRGLQLLFYSVGIGQISSEVPQNLSASRPQDRQFILSSKKLLLSDSGFYLCAWRASSYNEQFFGPGTRLTVL.